A single sample gave rise to the 28 T cell receptor beta chains below, sequenced in a study of blood T cell repertoires in COVID-19. Repertoires were generated with immunoSEQ multiplex PCR, while TCRdb's copy carries only in-frame clones and drops some. The table lists some 65,000 clones, over 85% of them singletons, with roughly 2.7% in the top ten. The sample consisted of peripheral blood. These receptors were obtained from a man aged 65 to 79 with active COVID-19.

The chain has TRBV18 and TRBJ1-2; D is possibly TRBD1 (6 bases). The V end was cut by 5 bases, the J end by 4 bases, with 14 bases between. Per germline, CDR1 KGHSH and CDR2 LQKENI. There are 14 residues in the CDR3. CDR3 residues: CASSEFGQFYGYTF. CDR3 sequence (DNA): TGTGCCAGCTCAGAATTTGGACAGTTCTATGGCTACACCTTC.

V gene TRBV3-1 (or the pseudogene TRBV3-2) combines with J gene TRBJ2-7; 12 nucleotides align to TRBD2. The V gene's germline CDR1 is LGHDT and CDR2 YNNKEL (reference sequence). V shed 3 bases, J shed 4 bases, and the junction held 7 bases outside the gene matches. The CDR3 sequence is 16 residues long. CDR3 amino acids: CASSHGLAGGKYEQYF. The CDR3 DNA sequence: TGTGCCAGCAGCCACGGCCTAGCGGGGGGGAAATACGAGCAGTACTTC.

V gene TRBV28 combines with J gene TRBJ2-1; D call uncertain. The germline V gene has CDR1 MDHEN and CDR2 SYDVKM. The CDR3 spans 11 residues. V lost 6 bases and J 12 bases, leaving 12 bases between the germline ends. DNA for the CDR3: TGTGCCAGCAGCCGGGTCCCCCGGCAGTTCTTC. Its translation is CASSRVPRQFF.

The chain couples TRBV18 to TRBJ2-7, with 10 bases aligning to TRBD2. The CDR3 totals 15 residues. Trimming cost V 6 bases and J 2 bases; bases outside gene matches: 7. Per the germline V gene, CDR1 is KGHSH and CDR2 is LQKENI. CDR3 residues: CASSPQSGGAYEQYF. Written as DNA, the CDR3 is TGTGCCAGCTCCCCCCAGAGCGGGGGGGCCTACGAGCAGTACTTC.

The rearrangement links TRBV3-1 (or the pseudogene TRBV3-2) to TRBJ2-7; 8 bases are a match to TRBD1. V gave up 5 bases and J gave up 2 bases; unmatched junction bases: 8. Germline V lookup: CDR1 LGHDT, CDR2 YNNKEL (reference sequence). CDR3 length: 15 residues. The CDR3 sequence: CASSFTGTGPYEQYF. As DNA, the CDR3 is TGTGCCAGCAGCTTCACAGGGACAGGACCCTACGAGCAGTACTTC.

The V call is TRBV9, the J call TRBJ2-2; 12 bases map to TRBD2. The ends lost 1 base at V and 3 bases at J; junction bases unmatched: 10. CDR1 is SGDLS and CDR2 is YYNGEE in the germline V gene. This CDR3 is 19 amino acids long. The DNA of the CDR3 is TGTGCCAGCAGCGTATCCCTAGCGGGGGGGCCGAGTGACACCGGGGAGCTGTTTTTT. It is translated as CASSVSLAGGPSDTGELFF.

This chain joins TRBV10-3 and TRBJ2-5; TRBD2 matches 10 bases. CDR1 is ENHRY, CDR2 SYGVKD, per germline. The CDR3 is made up of 15 amino acids. With 10 bases clipped from V and 2 bases from J, the junction kept 10 bases outside the gene matches. CDR3 loop: CATSQGLAEQETQYF. In DNA, the CDR3 is TGTGCCACCTCCCAAGGACTAGCGGAACAAGAGACCCAGTACTTC.

The V call is TRBV2, the J call TRBJ1-1; 10 nucleotides align to TRBD1. This CDR3 contains 16 residues. The germline CDR1 and CDR2 sequences are SNHLY and FYNNEI. V lost 2 bases, J lost 4 bases, and 7 bases stayed unmatched. CDR3 sequence: CASSELGQGWGTEAFF. The CDR3 region has the DNA TGTGCCAGCAGTGAATTGGGACAGGGGTGGGGCACTGAAGCTTTCTTT.

The chain combines TRBV19 with TRBJ1-2, with TRBD1 as a possible D gene (5 bases). Trimming stripped 3 bases from V and 11 bases from J, with 19 bases between. The CDR3 spans 14 residues. The germline V gene has CDR1 LNHDA and CDR2 SQIVND (reference sequence). The CDR3 DNA is TGTGCCAGTAGTATCTTGGCGCAGGGAGGTGGGTACACCTTC. It codes for CASSILAQGGGYTF.

The chain joins TRBV5-1 to TRBJ2-5; 11 nucleotides line up with TRBD2. V gave up 4 bases and J gave up 1 base; unmatched junction bases: 12. Germline V lookup: CDR1 SGHRS, CDR2 YFSETQ. The CDR3 is made up of 18 amino acids. The CDR3 sequence: CASSTRPGLAVIQETQYF. In DNA form, the CDR3 reads TGCGCCAGCAGCACAAGGCCGGGACTAGCGGTAATCCAAGAGACCCAGTACTTC. The whole variable domain, filled in from reference TRBV5-1 and TRBJ2-5, reads KAGVTQTPRYLIKTRGQQVTLSCSPISGHRSVSWYQQTPGQGLQFLFEYFSETQRNKGNFPGRFSGRQFSNSRSEMNVSTLELGDSALYLCASSTRPGLAVIQETQYFGPGTRLLVL.

The chain employs TRBV10-3 and TRBJ1-5; D is perhaps TRBD1 (5 bases). Per the germline V gene, CDR1 is ENHRY and CDR2 is SYGVKD. The CDR3 has 14 residues. V lost 3 bases and J lost 3, with 9 bases in between. This CDR3 reads CAISEGASNQPQHF. CDR3 DNA sequence: TGTGCCATCAGTGAAGGGGCCTCCAATCAGCCCCAGCATTTT.

CDR3 sequence (DNA): TGTGCCAGCAGACAGGGTTACTATGGCTACACCTTC. Protein: CASRQGYYGYTF. The J gene is TRBJ1-2, the V gene TRBV27; D possibly corresponds to TRBD1 (6 bases). Trimming shortened V by 6 bases and J by 3 bases, and 8 bases separated the two germline ends. Germline lookup yields CDR1 MNHEY and CDR2 SMNVEV (reference sequence). The CDR3 is 12 amino acids.

The rearrangement joins TRBV2 to TRBJ1-2; no firm D call. The CDR3 contains 14 residues. Trimming took off 2 bases at V and 7 bases at J, with 14 bases between the two ends. Germline V gene sequence: CDR1 SNHLY, CDR2 FYNNEI. CDR3 loop: CASSERENRGGYTF. Here the CDR3 DNA reads TGTGCCAGCAGTGAAAGAGAAAATCGCGGTGGCTACACCTTC.

In this sample, this clone turned up a few times. J is TRBJ2-7 and V is TRBV6-5; 8 positions match TRBD1. Looked up from germline, CDR1 is MNHEY and CDR2 is SVGAGI. The CDR3 totals 15 residues. V shed 8 bases and J 1 base; nucleotides not matched to a gene: 10. In nucleotides, the CDR3 is TGTGCCAGCCGCGGACAGGGATCGGGATCCTACGAGCAGTACGTC. Encoded protein: CASRGQGSGSYEQYV.

The V call is TRBV20-1, the J call TRBJ1-2, with D perhaps TRBD1 (5 bases). Trimming took 3 bases from V and 8 from J, leaving 19 bases between them. The CDR3 has 14 residues. From germline, CDR1 is DFQATT and CDR2 SNEGSKA (reference sequence). The CDR3, as DNA: TGCAGTGCTAGTCGGCTCCAGGGAAGGGAAGGCTACACCTTC. It specifies CSASRLQGREGYTF.

This rearrangement joins TRBV18 to TRBJ2-3; no clear D. V dropped 3 bases and J dropped 4 bases, with 14 bases sitting between them. The CDR3 loop spans 15 amino acids. Germline CDR1 is KGHSH and CDR2 is LQKENI. CDR3 coding DNA: TGTGCCAGCTCACCCGGGTCCGGTTTGGCAGATACGCAGTATTTT. Its protein is CASSPGSGLADTQYF.

The J gene is TRBJ2-2, the V gene TRBV5-4; D remains unclear. This CDR3 contains 13 residues. The V end was cut by 6 bases, the J end by 0 bases, with 6 bases between. Germline CDR1 and CDR2: SGHNT and YYREEE (reference sequence). The DNA of the CDR3 is TGTGCCAGCAAACACACGAACACCGGGGAGCTGTTTTTT. Residues: CASKHTNTGELFF.

The gene calls are TRBV6-2 or TRBV6-3 and TRBJ2-5, with 9 bases fitting TRBD1. The CDR3 is 16 residues long. After removal of 2 bases from V and 4 bases from J, the junction contained 8 bases not matched to a gene. Per germline, CDR1 MNHEY and CDR2 SVGEGT. The DNA of the CDR3 is TGTGCCAGCAGTTACCGGGGACAGGGATGGGGAGAGACCCAGTACTTC. Amino acids: CASSYRGQGWGETQYF.

This clone was counted once. V is TRBV5-1 and J is TRBJ2-1; TRBD2 matches at 7 bases. The CDR3 length is 16 residues. The junction had 3 bases not matched to a gene; V was cut back by 0 bases and J by 0 bases. Germline values: CDR1 SGHRS, CDR2 YFSETQ. CDR3 DNA: TGCGCCAGCAGCTTGGTTGGGGGGGACTCCTACAATGAGCAGTTCTTC. Protein product: CASSLVGGDSYNEQFF.

The chain employs TRBV3-1 (or the pseudogene TRBV3-2) and TRBJ2-2, with TRBD1 matching 9 bases. Germline values: CDR1 LGHDT, CDR2 YNNKEL (reference sequence). With 4 bases clipped from V and 1 base from J, the junction kept 4 bases outside the gene matches. The CDR3 length is 16 residues. The CDR3 DNA reads TGTGCCAGCAGCCTGCAGGACAGGGGGAACACCGGGGAGCTGTTTTTT. It codes for CASSLQDRGNTGELFF.

This clone was detected a few times. The chain employs TRBV5-1 and TRBJ1-5; 9 bases are shared with TRBD1. Germline V CDR1 and CDR2: SGHRS, YFSETQ. The ends lost 0 bases at V and 5 bases at J; junction bases unmatched: 6. This CDR3 has 16 residues. The CDR3: CASSLVHTGGDQPQHF. Here the CDR3 DNA reads TGCGCCAGCAGCTTGGTCCACACAGGGGGCGATCAGCCCCAGCATTTT.

The chain employs TRBV7-9 and TRBJ1-5, with TRBD1 as a possible D gene (6 bases). Germline CDR1 and CDR2: SEHNR and FQNEAQ (reference sequence). Trimming left V 1 base short and J 1 base short, with 11 bases between. The CDR3 length is 16 residues. Here the CDR3 DNA reads TGTGCCAGCAGCTTAGGCGCAGGGGACAGCAATCAGCCCCAGCATTTT. Residues: CASSLGAGDSNQPQHF. The variable domain in full, with the rest retrieved from reference TRBV7-9 and TRBJ1-5, is DTGVSQNPRHKITKRGQNVTFRCDPISEHNRLYWYRQTLGQGPEFLTYFQNEAQLEKSRLLSDRFSAERPKGSFSTLEIQRTEQGDSAMYLCASSLGAGDSNQPQHFGDGTRLSIL.

The chain combines TRBV7-6 with TRBJ2-3, with no clear D. Germline CDR1 SGHVS, CDR2 FNYEAQ. V was shortened by 5 bases and J by 2 bases, with 5 bases between the two germline ends. CDR3 length equals 12 residues. CDR3 nucleotides: TGTGCCAGCAGCCCGTCCACAGATACGCAGTATTTT. Translation gives CASSPSTDTQYF.

The rearrangement joins TRBV28 to TRBJ2-7, with 9 bases matching TRBD2. This CDR3 comprises 15 residues. V gave up 5 bases and J gave up 1 base; unmatched junction bases: 6. The germline V gene has CDR1 MDHEN and CDR2 SYDVKM. CDR3 amino acids: CASSVAGGTSYEQYV. The CDR3 DNA follows: TGTGCCAGCAGTGTGGCGGGGGGGACGTCCTACGAGCAGTACGTC.

The chain is built from TRBV6-1 and TRBJ2-5; D is uncertain. CDR3 size: 14 residues. Trimming stripped 2 bases from V and 1 base from J, with 8 bases between. CDR1 is MNHNS, CDR2 SASEGT, per germline. The CDR3 DNA reads as TGTGCCAGCAGTGAAACAGCCCCCCAAGAGACCCAGTACTTC. It yields the protein CASSETAPQETQYF.

The chain employs TRBV18 and TRBJ2-3; TRBD1 matches 10 bases. V shed 6 bases and J 4 bases; nucleotides not matched to a gene: 10. The CDR3 is 16 residues long. CDR1 KGHSH and CDR2 LQKENI come from the germline V gene. In DNA, the CDR3 is TGTGCCAGCTCCCCTGACAGGGGGCGCACAGCAGATACGCAGTATTTT. Encoded protein: CASSPDRGRTADTQYF.

The J gene is TRBJ2-1, the V gene TRBV12-3 or TRBV12-4; 8 nucleotides align to TRBD2. V gave up 4 bases and J gave up 10 bases; unmatched junction bases: 3. The CDR3 contains 12 residues. The CDR3 loop reads CASSSPGGEQFF. The CDR3 nucleotides are TGTGCCAGCAGTTCCCCGGGGGGGGAGCAGTTCTTC.

The chain employs TRBV6-1 and TRBJ1-5; D uncertain. V shed 0 bases and J shed 6 bases, with 9 bases lying between them. CDR3 length equals 14 residues. Germline CDR1 MNHNS, CDR2 SASEGT. CDR3 amino acids: CASSEASRVQPQHF. The CDR3 region has the DNA TGTGCCAGCAGTGAAGCGAGTCGGGTTCAGCCCCAGCATTTT.